This T cell receptor beta chain derives from a study of PD-L1 blockade in urothelial cancer (dated by TCRdb to about 2017). Some background on the complete study: Every patient began therapy in about 2014 and was given atezolizumab 1,200 mg intravenously every 3 weeks. About 85% of the roughly 29 patients were identified as males with urothelial cancer of bladder origin, and a prior smoking history was reported by 18 of 29 patients. Patients had an ECOG performance status of 0 or 1 and had received between 0 and 3 prior chemotherapy regimens. Blood samples were analyzed at two time points: 3 weeks after treatment start (second dose) and 6 weeks after treatment start. Blood samples yielded a median of around 150,000 T cells and roughly 80,000 unique TCRs, with median clonality approximately 0.08. Somatic, immune and clinical correlates of response to PD-L1 blockade with atezolizumab in urothelial cancer were the focus of an exploratory multi-omic analysis. Pretreatment tumor samples, along with matched peripheral blood collected serially before and after atezolizumab treatment, underwent TCR sequencing. Durable clinical benefit meant progression-free survival longer than 6 months, and TCR features were also tested against progression-free and overall survival. Whole exome sequencing and RNA sequencing of pretreatment tumors were performed alongside TCR sequencing in the same patients. Some ten patients reached durable clinical benefit, while some 20 patients did not. Pretreatment blood TCR-seq was available for 27 to 30 patients, at least one posttreatment blood collection was obtained for 25 or so patients, and tumor TCR-seq was available for 25 or so patients.

The full study reports these points: Patients with durable benefit showed greater expansion of tumor-associated TCR clones in peripheral blood 3 weeks after starting treatment (n ≈ 21, p = 0.022). A pretreatment peripheral blood TCR clonality below the median was linked to improved progression-free and overall survival. Small sample size (n of about 30) and many exploratory analyses mean the results are intended to be hypothesis-generating.

Synthetic TCR analog templates were spiked into each PCR so that absolute template abundance could be estimated from read counts. The immunoSEQ assay used bias-controlled V and J gene primers to amplify TCRbeta CDR3 regions from genomic DNA. Sequencing of rearranged TCRbeta segments was done at approximately 20X coverage. Per the source publication's procedure: Clustering was used to correct sequencing errors, and CDR3s were annotated against IMGT so that V, D and J genes could be assigned. Out-of-frame and stop-codon sequences were excluded, and only productive TCRbeta rearrangements were used in downstream analyses. Clonality was calculated as one minus the Shannon entropy normalized by the log of the number of unique productive sequences. Fisher's exact test with Benjamini-Hochberg correction, at a threshold of adjusted p below 0.01, was used to find clones that differed between time points or between blood and tumor. TCRdb provides this immuneACCESS table in a form limited to in-frame rearrangements. Some clones are lacking; in checked studies, under half of them reflect an unresolved V gene, and why the rest are absent is not known. D and trimming were read from the DNA, whereas the V and J calls and clone size are those reported in that table. In this sample the table shows almost 90,000 clones, 84% of which occur a single time. The ten top clones hold roughly 2% of the sample.

Regarding this clone: Its target antigen remains unknown. Base qualities are not at hand, and no much larger clone is one base apart.

The CDR3 spans 16 residues, from the cysteine through the phenylalanine. Only CDR3 DNA is held: 48 bases, read in frame from base 1. Trimming accounts for 2 bases at V and 2 bases at J, while the number of junction bases matched to no gene is 6. CDR1 MNHNY and CDR2 SVGAGI are derived from the germline V gene (reference sequence). Taken with the paper, the label for time point translates to: pretreatment peripheral blood. The cohort included under 35 patients with locally advanced or metastatic urothelial carcinoma who were treated at Memorial Sloan Kettering on a trial protocol. Peripheral blood mononuclear cells were collected pretreatment and during treatment, with between 1 and 8 total time points per patient. The Qiagen DNeasy Blood extraction kit was used to purify genomic DNA from total PBMCs and tumor samples. Collected pretreatment and during treatment, PBMCs were isolated and stored as previously described.

Sequenced material: PBMCs, taken around atezolizumab (anti-PD-L1) treatment. Here the chain combines TRBV6-6 and TRBJ2-3; 8 nucleotides in the junction match TRBD1. The receptor comes from a man in his 60s with urothelial cancer. The CDR3: CASSYDRGFLTDTQYF. The DNA sequence is as follows: TGTGCCAGCAGTTACGACAGGGGCTTTCTCACAGATACGCAGTATTTT.